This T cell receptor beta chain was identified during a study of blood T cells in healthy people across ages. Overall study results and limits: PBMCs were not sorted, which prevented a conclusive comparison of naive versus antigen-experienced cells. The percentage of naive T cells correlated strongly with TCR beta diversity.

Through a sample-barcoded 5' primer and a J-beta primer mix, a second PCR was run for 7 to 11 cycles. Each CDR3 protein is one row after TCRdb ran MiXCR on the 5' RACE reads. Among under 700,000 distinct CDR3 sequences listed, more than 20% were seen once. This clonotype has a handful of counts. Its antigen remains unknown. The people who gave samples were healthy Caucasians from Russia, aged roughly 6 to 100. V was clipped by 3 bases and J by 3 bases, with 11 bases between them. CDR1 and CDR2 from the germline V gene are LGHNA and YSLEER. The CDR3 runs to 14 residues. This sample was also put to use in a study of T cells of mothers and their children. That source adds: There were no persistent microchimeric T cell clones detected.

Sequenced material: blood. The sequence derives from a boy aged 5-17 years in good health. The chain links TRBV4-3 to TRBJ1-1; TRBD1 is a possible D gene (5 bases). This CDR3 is CASSQYGGHTEAFF. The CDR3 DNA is TGCGCCAGCAGCCAGTACGGGGGTCACACTGAAGCTTTCTTT.